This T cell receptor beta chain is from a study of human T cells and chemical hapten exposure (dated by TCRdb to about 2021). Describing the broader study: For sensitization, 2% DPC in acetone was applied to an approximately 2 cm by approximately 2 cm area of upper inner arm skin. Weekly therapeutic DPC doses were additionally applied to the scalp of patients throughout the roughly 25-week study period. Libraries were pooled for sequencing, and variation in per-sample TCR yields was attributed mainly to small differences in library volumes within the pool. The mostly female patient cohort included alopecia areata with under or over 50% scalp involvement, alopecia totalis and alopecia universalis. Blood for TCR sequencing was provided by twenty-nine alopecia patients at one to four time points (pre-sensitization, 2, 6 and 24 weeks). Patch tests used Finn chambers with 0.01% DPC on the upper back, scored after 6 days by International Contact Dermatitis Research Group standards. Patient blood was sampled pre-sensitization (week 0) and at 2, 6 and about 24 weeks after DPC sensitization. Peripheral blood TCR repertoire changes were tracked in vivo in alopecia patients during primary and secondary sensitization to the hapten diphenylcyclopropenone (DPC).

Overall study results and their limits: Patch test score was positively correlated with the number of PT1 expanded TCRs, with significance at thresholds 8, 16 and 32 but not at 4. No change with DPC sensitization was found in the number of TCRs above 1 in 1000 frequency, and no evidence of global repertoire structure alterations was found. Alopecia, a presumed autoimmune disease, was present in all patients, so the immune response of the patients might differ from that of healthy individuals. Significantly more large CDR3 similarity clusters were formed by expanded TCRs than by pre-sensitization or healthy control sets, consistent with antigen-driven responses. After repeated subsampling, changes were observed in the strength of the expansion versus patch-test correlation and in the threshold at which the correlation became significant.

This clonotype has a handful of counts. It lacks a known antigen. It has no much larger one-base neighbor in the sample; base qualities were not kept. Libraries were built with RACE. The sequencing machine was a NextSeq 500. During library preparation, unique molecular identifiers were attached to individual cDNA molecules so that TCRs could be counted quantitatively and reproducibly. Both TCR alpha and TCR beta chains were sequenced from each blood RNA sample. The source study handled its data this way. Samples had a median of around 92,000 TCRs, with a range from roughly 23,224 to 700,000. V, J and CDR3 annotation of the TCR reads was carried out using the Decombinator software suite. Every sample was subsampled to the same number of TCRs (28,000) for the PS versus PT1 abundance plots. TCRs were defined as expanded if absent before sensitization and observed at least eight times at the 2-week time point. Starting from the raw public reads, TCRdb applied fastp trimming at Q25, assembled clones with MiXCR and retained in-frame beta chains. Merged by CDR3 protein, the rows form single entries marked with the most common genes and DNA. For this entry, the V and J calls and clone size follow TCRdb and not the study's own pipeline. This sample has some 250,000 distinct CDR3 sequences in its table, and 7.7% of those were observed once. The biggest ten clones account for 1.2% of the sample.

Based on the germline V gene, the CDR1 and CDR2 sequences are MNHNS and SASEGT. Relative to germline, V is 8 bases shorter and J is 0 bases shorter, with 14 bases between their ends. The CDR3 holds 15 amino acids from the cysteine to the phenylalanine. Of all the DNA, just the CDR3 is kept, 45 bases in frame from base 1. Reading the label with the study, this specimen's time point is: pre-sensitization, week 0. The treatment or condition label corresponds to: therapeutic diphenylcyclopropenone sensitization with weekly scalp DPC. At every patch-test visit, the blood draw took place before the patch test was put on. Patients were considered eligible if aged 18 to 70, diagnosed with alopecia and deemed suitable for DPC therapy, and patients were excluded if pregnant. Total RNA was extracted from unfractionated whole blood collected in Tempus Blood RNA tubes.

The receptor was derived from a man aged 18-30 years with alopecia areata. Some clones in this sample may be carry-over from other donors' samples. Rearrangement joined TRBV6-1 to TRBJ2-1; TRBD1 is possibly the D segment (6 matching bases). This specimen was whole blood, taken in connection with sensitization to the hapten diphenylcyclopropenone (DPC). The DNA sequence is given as TGTGCCAGCCCCGGACAGTCTAGCTCCTACAATGAGCAGTTCTTC. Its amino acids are CASPGQSSSYNEQFF.